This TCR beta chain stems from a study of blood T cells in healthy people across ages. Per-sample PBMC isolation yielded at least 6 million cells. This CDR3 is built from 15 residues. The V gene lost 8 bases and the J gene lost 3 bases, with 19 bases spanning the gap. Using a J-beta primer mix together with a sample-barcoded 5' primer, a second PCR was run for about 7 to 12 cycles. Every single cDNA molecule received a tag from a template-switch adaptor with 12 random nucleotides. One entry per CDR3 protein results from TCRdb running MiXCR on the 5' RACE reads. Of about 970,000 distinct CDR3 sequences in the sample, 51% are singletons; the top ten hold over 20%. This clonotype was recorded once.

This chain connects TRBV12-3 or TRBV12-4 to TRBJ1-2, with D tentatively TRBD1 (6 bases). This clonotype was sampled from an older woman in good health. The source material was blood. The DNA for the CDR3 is TGTGCCAGCTATAAACAGGGTCGGATGGACTATGGCTACACCTTC. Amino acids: CASYKQGRMDYGYTF.